This record looks at one T cell receptor (beta chain) sequence and its context. Its antigen is undetermined. The source of the sample is a study of shared clonotypes between healthy human individuals. Study-wide results and caveats: Estimated richness was generally greater in naive than memory subsets. A reduction in generation probabilities was seen for non-shared clonotypes relative to those shared by all four donors.

CDR1 is SGHNT, CDR2 YYREEE, per germline (reference sequence). V dropped 4 bases and J dropped 4 bases, with 14 bases sitting between them. The CDR3 extends over 14 amino acids. Data came from immunoSEQ multiplex PCR; TCRdb stores just in-frame clones and leaves some out. The sample contains 1.4 million or so clones, less than 99% of which appear only once. This sequence was found in a man aged 25-45 years in good health. The J gene is TRBJ1-1, the V gene TRBV5-4, with D unclear. The sequenced material came from naive CD4+ T cells sorted from blood. Noted subset: CD45RA+ positively selected. DNA for the CDR3: TGTGCCAGCAGCCGCCGGGTGGGTTCCACTGAAGCTTTCTTT. Its protein is CASSRRVGSTEAFF. Based on the CDR3 plus reference TRBV5-4 and TRBJ1-1, the full variable domain is ETGVTQSPTHLIKTRGQQVTLRCSSQSGHNTVSWYQQALGQGPQFIFQYYREEENGRGNFPPRFSGLQFPNYSSELNVNALELDDSALYLCASSRRVGSTEAFFGQGTRLTVV.